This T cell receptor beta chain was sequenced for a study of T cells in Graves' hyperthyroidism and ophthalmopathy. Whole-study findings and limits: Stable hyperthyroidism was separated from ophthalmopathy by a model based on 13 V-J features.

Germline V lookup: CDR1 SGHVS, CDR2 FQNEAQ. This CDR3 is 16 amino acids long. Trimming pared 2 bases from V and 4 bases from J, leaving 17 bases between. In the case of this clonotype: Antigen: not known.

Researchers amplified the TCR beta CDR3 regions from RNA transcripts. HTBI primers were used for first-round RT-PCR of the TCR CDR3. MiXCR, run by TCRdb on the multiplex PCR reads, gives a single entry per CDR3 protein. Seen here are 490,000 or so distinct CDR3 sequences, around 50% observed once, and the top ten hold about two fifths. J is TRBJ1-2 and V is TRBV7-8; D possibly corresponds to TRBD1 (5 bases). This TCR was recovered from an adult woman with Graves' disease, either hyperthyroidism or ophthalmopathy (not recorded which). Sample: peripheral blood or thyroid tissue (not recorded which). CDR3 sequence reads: CASSLYSGGTLYGYTF. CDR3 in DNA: TGTGCCAGCAGCTTATACTCCGGGGGTACTCTCTATGGCTACACCTTC.